Shown below are 32 T cell receptor beta chains from a single sample sequenced in a study of OX40 agonist ivuxolimab in advanced cancers. TCRdb's table, derived via immunoSEQ multiplex PCR, lists solely in-frame clones and lacks some. The sample includes about 83,000 clones, under 95% seen only once; the top ten take under 8.5%. The sequences come from CD4+ or CD8+ T cells sorted from blood, collected in a trial of the OX40 agonist ivuxolimab. Every receptor here comes from an adult with an advanced solid tumor such as melanoma, head and neck, liver or kidney cancer.

The J gene is TRBJ2-2, the V gene TRBV11-2; a weak D match, TRBD2 (5 bases). This CDR3 is 16 amino acids long. Germline lookup yields CDR1 SGHAT and CDR2 FQNNGV. The V and J ends lost 1 base and 3 bases respectively, with 12 bases between them. The CDR3 protein is CASSLGGFDDTGELFF. CDR3 in DNA: TGTGCCAGCAGCTTAGGAGGGTTTGATGACACCGGGGAGCTGTTTTTT.

CDR3 DNA sequence: TGTGCCAGCAGTTTAGTTCTAGCGGGGGGGCCCGGGGAGCTGTTTTTT. As protein: CASSLVLAGGPGELFF. V is TRBV27 and J is TRBJ2-2; 12 bases line up with TRBD2. With V trimmed by 2 bases and J by 6 bases, 4 bases remained unmatched. The CDR3 is made up of 16 amino acids. Germline V lookup: CDR1 MNHEY, CDR2 SMNVEV (reference sequence).

The chain has TRBV7-3 and TRBJ2-1; 9 bases match TRBD1. CDR1 and CDR2 (germline): SGHTA, FQGTGA. V shed 5 bases and J 3 bases; nucleotides not matched to a gene: 5. This CDR3 is 15 amino acids long. This CDR3 is CASSIDRGNYNEQFF. The CDR3, as DNA: TGTGCCAGCAGCATCGACAGGGGGAACTACAATGAGCAGTTCTTC. The full variable domain, in which reference TRBV7-3 and TRBJ2-1 provide the parts outside the CDR3, is GAGVSQTPSNKVTEKGKYVELRCDPISGHTALYWYRQSLGQGPEFLIYFQGTGAADDSGLPNDRFFAVRPEGSVSTLKIQRTERGDSAVYLCASSIDRGNYNEQFFGPGTRLTVL.

The chain is built from TRBV30 and TRBJ1-6, with TRBD1 matching 9 bases. Germline V gives CDR1 GTSNPN, CDR2 SVGIG (reference sequence). V was pared by 4 bases and J by 8 bases, with 3 bases of the junction left unmatched. The CDR3 runs to 13 residues. This chain's CDR3 is CAWMWDRDSPLHF. The CDR3 DNA reads as TGTGCCTGGATGTGGGACAGGGATTCACCCCTCCACTTT.

This chain links TRBV27 with TRBJ2-7; unclear D gene. Germline V gene data show CDR1 as MNHEY and CDR2 as SMNVEV (reference sequence). CDR3 size: 11 residues. Trimming left V 6 bases short and J 3 bases short, with 6 bases between. CDR3 sequence reads: CASSDGYEQYV. The CDR3 coding sequence is TGTGCCAGCAGCGATGGCTACGAGCAGTACGTC.

The J gene is TRBJ2-1, the V gene TRBV4-3, with D uncertain. V was clipped by 1 base and J by 10 bases, with 20 bases between them. There are 16 residues in the CDR3. Germline V CDR1 and CDR2: LGHNA, YSLEER. CDR3 nucleotides: TGCGCCAGCAGCCAAGTCCCGGGTCCCCAGTTACAAGAGCAGTTCTTC. It translates to CASSQVPGPQLQEQFF.

The V call is TRBV19, the J call TRBJ1-5; D unresolved. Germline lookup yields CDR1 LNHDA and CDR2 SQIVND (reference sequence). There are 12 residues in the CDR3. Trimming removed 3 bases at V and 5 bases at J, with 5 bases between. CDR3 nucleotide sequence: TGTGCCAGTAGTATGTGGGATCAGCCCCAGCATTTT. Amino acids: CASSMWDQPQHF.

The CDR3 DNA sequence: TGTGCCAGCAATTTACTAGCGGGATCCTACAATGAGCAGTTCTTC. Translated: CASNLLAGSYNEQFF. V is TRBV6-1 and J is TRBJ2-1, with 10 bases fitting TRBD2. Germline V CDR1 and CDR2: MNHNS, SASEGT. Trimming removed 7 bases from V and 1 base from J; junction bases left unmatched: 4. The CDR3 covers 15 residues.

This rearrangement joins TRBV15 to TRBJ2-7; a possible D gene is TRBD2 (6 bases). The germline gives CDR1 LNHNV, CDR2 YYDKDF (reference sequence). The CDR3 is 15 residues long. With 0 bases removed from V and 3 bases from J, the gap between germline ends came to 12 bases. The chain's CDR3 is CATSRDWDSNYEQYV. CDR3 bases: TGTGCCACCAGCAGAGATTGGGACTCAAACTACGAGCAGTACGTC.

The chain employs TRBV19 and TRBJ2-5; weak D call: TRBD2 (6 bases). Germline CDR1 and CDR2: LNHDA and SQIVND (reference sequence). The length of the CDR3 is 15 residues. The ends were cut back, 3 bases at V and 5 bases at J, with 16 bases in the middle. CDR3 loop: CASSIWAGRGETQYF. CDR3 nucleotide sequence: TGTGCCAGTAGTATCTGGGCGGGGCGAGGGGAGACCCAGTACTTC.

V is TRBV5-1 and J is TRBJ2-3, with D unresolved. The CDR3 totals 12 residues. CDR1 is SGHRS, CDR2 YFSETQ, per germline. With 8 bases removed from V and 0 bases from J, the gap between germline ends came to 7 bases. CDR3 amino acids: CASHTSTDTQYF. The CDR3 DNA is TGCGCCAGTCACACTAGCACAGATACGCAGTATTTT.

The chain carries TRBV7-6 and TRBJ2-6; D unclear. The CDR3 totals 19 residues. The V gene's germline CDR1 is SGHVS and CDR2 FNYEAQ. Trimming left V 2 bases short and J 1 base short, with 18 bases between. The CDR3 sequence: CASSLTIHPTKSGANVLTF. In nucleotides, the CDR3 is TGTGCCAGCAGCTTAACGATACATCCTACTAAATCTGGGGCCAACGTCCTGACTTTC.

The genes are TRBV6-6 and TRBJ2-7; 8 bases are shared with TRBD1. The CDR3 consists of 12 residues. Germline CDR1 is MNHNY and CDR2 is SVGAGI (reference sequence). The CDR3 sequence is CASSYEGTGLMV. DNA for the CDR3: TGTGCCAGCAGTTACGAGGGGACAGGTTTAATGGTC.

The chain uses TRBV5-6 and TRBJ2-1; D not certain. V was pared by 0 bases and J by 7 bases, with 11 bases between. Germline V gene lookup returns CDR1 SGHDT and CDR2 YYEEEE. The CDR3 length is 14 residues. The CDR3 DNA is TGTGCCAGCAGCTTGGGCGCTTTAGCTAATGAGCAGTTCTTC. The encoded protein is CASSLGALANEQFF.

V gene TRBV6-5 combines with J gene TRBJ1-2, with 11 bases identical to TRBD1. The germline V gene has CDR1 MNHEY and CDR2 SVGAGI. Losses at the gene ends were 7 bases for V and 6 bases for J; bases not matched to a gene: 4. The CDR3 loop spans 13 amino acids. CDR3 protein: CASNPGQGDGYTF. Written as DNA, the CDR3 is TGTGCCAGCAACCCGGGACAGGGGGATGGCTACACCTTC.

The chain is built from TRBV2 and TRBJ2-3; D possibly uses TRBD1 or TRBD2 (5 bases each). The CDR3 covers 20 residues. Trimming took off 5 bases at V and 2 bases at J, with 29 bases between the two ends. Per germline, CDR1 SNHLY and CDR2 FYNNEI. DNA of the CDR3: TGTGCCAGCAGTTTCCCCGGGACCCTCCTTAAGGTGAGGTCCACAGATACGCAGTATTTT. The encoded protein is CASSFPGTLLKVRSTDTQYF.

The CDR3 coding sequence is TGTGCCACCAGCACTTTTTCAGGGGGACTTGAAGCTTTCTTT. Translating it yields CATSTFSGGLEAFF. The chain joins TRBV15 to TRBJ1-1; 7 positions match TRBD1. The germline CDR1 and CDR2 sequences are LNHNV and YYDKDF (reference sequence). The J segment lost 7 bases and the V segment lost 4 bases, leaving 9 bases of the junction unmatched. This CDR3 has 14 residues.

The rearrangement links TRBV4-2 to TRBJ1-3; D is uncertain. Trimming shortened V by 0 bases and J by 4 bases, and 7 bases separated the two germline ends. CDR1 is LGHNA, CDR2 YNFKEQ, per germline. The CDR3 is 14 residues long. The CDR3 DNA sequence: TGTGCCAGCAGCCAAGAGCAAGAAGGAAACACCATATATTTT. Protein: CASSQEQEGNTIYF.

V usage is TRBV11-2 and J usage is TRBJ2-1; 7 bases line up with TRBD1. This CDR3 has 14 amino acids. V dropped 4 bases and J dropped 1; count of bases not matched to a gene: 1. Per germline, CDR1 SGHAT and CDR2 FQNNGV. CDR3 nucleotides: TGTGCCAGCAGCTCACAGGGGTCCTACAATGAGCAGTTCTTC. Its translation is CASSSQGSYNEQFF. Using reference TRBV11-2 and TRBJ2-1 for the parts outside the CDR3, the full variable domain is EAGVAQSPRYKIIEKRQSVAFWCNPISGHATLYWYQQILGQGPKLLIQFQNNGVVDDSQLPKDRFSAERLKGVDSTLKIQPAKLEDSAVYLCASSSQGSYNEQFFGPGTRLTVL.

DNA for the CDR3: TGTGCCAGCAGCTTAGAGCCGGGGGCTTATCAGCCCCAGCATTTT. The encoded protein is CASSLEPGAYQPQHF. The chain links TRBV11-2 to TRBJ1-5, with D perhaps matching TRBD1 (6 bases). Looked up from germline, CDR1 is SGHAT and CDR2 is FQNNGV. This CDR3 has 15 amino acids. Trimming left V 0 bases short and J 5 bases short, with 11 bases between.

The chain joins TRBV13 to TRBJ2-7, with D possibly being TRBD1 (5 bases). This CDR3 spans 12 amino acids. The V and J ends lost 5 bases and 3 bases respectively, with 8 bases between them. In germline, CDR1 is PRHDT, CDR2 FYEKMQ (reference sequence). The CDR3 DNA follows: TGTGCCAGCAGCGCCCAGGGCTACGAGCAGTACTTC. Amino acid sequence: CASSAQGYEQYF.

V is TRBV6-6 and J is TRBJ1-3; D unclear. Germline CDR1 is MNHNY and CDR2 is SVGAGI (reference sequence). The CDR3 loop spans 15 amino acids. Trimming left V 2 bases short and J 0 bases short, with 8 bases between. The CDR3, as DNA: TGTGCCAGCAGTTACGGGTCCGGCTCTGGAAACACCATATATTTT. Its translation: CASSYGSGSGNTIYF.

V usage is TRBV9 and J usage is TRBJ2-5; no reliable D call. The germline V gene has CDR1 SGDLS and CDR2 YYNGEE. V was shortened by 0 bases and J by 5 bases, with 5 bases between the two germline ends. The CDR3 is 12 residues long. CDR3 nucleotide sequence: TGTGCCAGCAGCGTAGATGCGGAGACCCAGTACTTC. Its protein product is CASSVDAETQYF.

The chain joins TRBV28 to TRBJ2-1; D is perhaps TRBD2 (7 bases). V dropped 2 bases and J dropped 6 bases, with 11 bases sitting between them. The CDR3 spans 14 residues. The germline V gene encodes CDR1 MDHEN and CDR2 SYDVKM. CDR3 loop: CASSLTGGGNEQFF. For the CDR3, the DNA is TGTGCCAGCAGTTTAACGGGGGGCGGCAATGAGCAGTTCTTC.

This clone was recorded a few times. A read error may account for a junction end that differs from germline. The chain carries TRBV4-1 and TRBJ2-5; D call uncertain. The CDR3 has 13 amino acids. Germline CDR1 reads MGHRA; CDR2 reads YSYEKL. CDR3 DNA sequence: TGTGCCAGCAGCCAAGGCCTAGGAGAGACCCAGTACTTC. Amino acids: CASSQGLGETQYF.

J is TRBJ2-5 and V is TRBV6-6; D is unresolved. V lost 6 bases and J 3 bases, leaving 8 bases between the germline ends. The CDR3 totals 12 residues. The germline V gene encodes CDR1 MNHNY and CDR2 SVGAGI (reference sequence). The CDR3 loop reads CASSLNEETQYF. CDR3 sequence (DNA): TGTGCCAGCAGCCTTAACGAAGAGACCCAGTACTTC.

The chain joins TRBV7-2 to TRBJ1-3; D perhaps matches TRBD1 (6 bases). The ends were cut back, 10 bases at V and 2 bases at J, with 12 bases in the middle. The CDR3 loop spans 13 amino acids. Germline CDR1 reads SGHTA; CDR2 reads FQGNSA. The CDR3 here is CAISDRTGNTIYF. CDR3 bases: TGTGCCATCTCGGACAGAACTGGAAACACCATATATTTT.

This chain connects TRBV7-9 to TRBJ2-7, with D uncertain. CDR1 SEHNR and CDR2 FQNEAQ come from the germline V gene (reference sequence). Trimming cost V 2 bases and J 2 bases, with 13 bases left between them. The CDR3 is 15 residues long. The CDR3 DNA follows: TGTGCCAGCAGCTTACAGCAGGACCCACCCTACGAGCAGTACTTC. Amino acid sequence: CASSLQQDPPYEQYF.

This sequence joins TRBV6-5 and TRBJ1-2; D remains unclear. This CDR3 has 12 amino acids. Germline V lookup: CDR1 MNHEY, CDR2 SVGAGI. Between the trimmed V and J ends, which lost 3 bases and 2 bases, there was a span of 4 bases. CDR3 residues: CASSYANYGYTF. The CDR3 DNA sequence: TGTGCCAGCAGTTATGCGAACTATGGCTACACCTTC.

CDR3: CASSFFQETQYF. CDR3 nucleotides: TGTGCCAGCAGTTTCTTCCAAGAGACCCAGTACTTC. The J gene is TRBJ2-5, the V gene TRBV28; D is undetermined. The germline V and J ends were trimmed by 3 bases and 1 base, with 3 bases remaining between them. The germline CDR1 and CDR2 sequences are MDHEN and SYDVKM. The CDR3 has 12 residues.

J is TRBJ2-1 and V is TRBV6-5; 9 bases align to TRBD2. Germline loops: CDR1 MNHEY, CDR2 SVGAGI. Trimming removed 0 bases from V and 4 bases from J; junction bases left unmatched: 4. The CDR3 consists of 16 residues. CDR3 DNA sequence: TGTGCCAGCAGTTACTCGGGACTAGCATTATACAATGAGCAGTTCTTC. Residues: CASSYSGLALYNEQFF.

The V call is TRBV29-1, the J call TRBJ2-4; unclear D gene. Germline assignment: CDR1 SQVTM and CDR2 ANQGSEA. This CDR3 comprises 11 residues. Trimming shortened V by 5 bases and J by 9 bases, and 11 bases separated the two germline ends. The CDR3 sequence: CSVTTQSIQYF. CDR3 sequence (DNA): TGCAGCGTTACGACTCAATCCATTCAGTACTTC.